This record covers a single T cell receptor (beta chain). Its cognate antigen is unknown. This entry comes from a study of T cell responses to AZD1222 COVID-19 vaccine. Findings and limits, study-wide: The repertoires were collected only after the peak T cell response. Baseline testing showed seropositivity in only a handful of AZD1222 recipients.

V was pared by 0 bases and J by 1 base, with 9 bases between. The length of the CDR3 is 15 residues. Germline CDR1 and CDR2: SGHRS and YFSETQ. TCRdb's copy holds only in-frame clones and misses some; the assay was immunoSEQ multiplex PCR. Here the sample spans around 140,000 clones, about nine tenths being singletons. The clonotype comes from an adult who received the AZD1222 COVID-19 vaccine. The chain is built from TRBV5-1 and TRBJ2-3; D uncertain. Specimen: peripheral blood, collected 28 days after the second AZD1222 dose. CDR3 coding DNA: TGCGCCAGCAGCTTGGTTTGGACCCGCACAGATACGCAGTATTTT. The encoded protein is CASSLVWTRTDTQYF.